Listed here are 4 T cell receptor beta chains from one sample, sequenced in a study of OX40 agonist ivuxolimab in advanced cancers. Only in-frame clones appear in the TCRdb table, and some are missing; sequencing was by immunoSEQ multiplex PCR. The sample includes roughly 63,000 clones, around 83% seen only once; the top ten take approximately 1.3%. This material consisted of CD4+ or CD8+ T cells sorted from blood, taken in a trial of the OX40 agonist ivuxolimab. The source is an adult with an advanced solid tumor such as melanoma, head and neck, liver or kidney cancer.

The J gene is TRBJ2-5, the V gene TRBV18, with no clear D. CDR3 size: 14 residues. Germline V CDR1 and CDR2: KGHSH, LQKENI. The V end was cut by 1 base, the J end by 2 bases, with 8 bases between. The CDR3 DNA is TGTGCCAGCTCACCACAGCACTCACAAGAGACCCAGTACTTC. Translating it yields CASSPQHSQETQYF. Drawing the rest from reference TRBV18 and TRBJ2-5, the complete variable domain is NAGVMQNPRHLVRRRGQEARLRCSPMKGHSHVYWYRQLPEEGLKFMVYLQKENIIDESGMPKERFSAEFPKEGPSILRIQQVVRGDSAAYFCASSPQHSQETQYFGPGTRLLVL.

This clone was picked up one time. The rearrangement links TRBV14 to TRBJ1-1; D is ambiguous. The V gene lost 1 base and the J gene lost 1 base, with 7 bases spanning the gap. The CDR3 runs to 14 residues. Germline values: CDR1 SGHDN, CDR2 FVKESK. The CDR3 is CASSQVVPNTEAFF. The CDR3, as DNA: TGTGCCAGCAGCCAAGTAGTGCCGAACACTGAAGCTTTCTTT.

The genes are TRBV7-8 and TRBJ2-3, with D perhaps matching TRBD2 (6 bases). Germline-derived CDR1 and CDR2 are SGHVS and FQNEAQ. The CDR3 is 15 residues long. Trimming cost V 5 bases and J 1 base, with 13 bases left between them. The CDR3, as DNA: TGTGCCAGCAGCCTATCGCGGGGTGGCACAGATACGCAGTATTTT. It specifies CASSLSRGGTDTQYF.

This clone was detected once. The chain couples TRBV7-8 to TRBJ2-3; 10 bases line up with TRBD1. The V gene's germline CDR1 is SGHVS and CDR2 FQNEAQ. The junction had 7 bases not matched to a gene; V was cut back by 4 bases and J by 3 bases. CDR3 length equals 16 residues. As DNA, the CDR3 is TGTGCCAGCAGCTCCAGGACAGGGGGAGTTACAGATACGCAGTATTTT. Translated: CASSSRTGGVTDTQYF.